The 25 T cell receptor beta chains given below trace back to one sample, sequenced in a study of a mutant IDH1 vaccine in newly diagnosed glioma. Regarding time point: baseline, week 1 (first vaccination visit). Treatment: pre-vaccination baseline after standard-of-care therapy. Data came from immunoSEQ multiplex PCR; TCRdb stores just in-frame clones and leaves some out. The table lists roughly 25,000 clones, 85% to 95% of them singletons. The sample consisted of PBMCs, taken from a glioma patient treated with radiotherapy, temozolomide or both. These receptors all stem from a middle-aged man with glioma.

The table lists this clone with a count of one. The chain uses TRBV2 and TRBJ1-1; D ambiguous. The CDR3 covers 14 residues. V was cut by 1 base and J by 3 bases, with 9 bases left in between. The germline V gene has CDR1 SNHLY and CDR2 FYNNEI. CDR3 protein: CASSEVGFYTEAFF. The CDR3 DNA reads TGTGCCAGCAGTGAAGTGGGTTTTTACACTGAAGCTTTCTTT.

The chain uses TRBV6-6 and TRBJ2-7, with 7 bases identical to TRBD1. Losses at the gene ends were 5 bases for V and 5 bases for J; bases not matched to a gene: 9. Germline V gene sequence: CDR1 MNHNY, CDR2 SVGAGI (reference sequence). CDR3 size: 14 residues. The CDR3 DNA follows: TGTGCCAGCAGTCCGGACAGGATTCGTAACGAGCAGTACTTC. Its translation is CASSPDRIRNEQYF.

This clone was counted a single time. The chain is built from TRBV4-1 and TRBJ2-3; tentatively, D is TRBD1 (5 bases). Trimming removed 4 bases from V and 2 bases from J, with 13 bases in between. The germline CDR1 and CDR2 sequences are MGHRA and YSYEKL. CDR3 length: 15 residues. CDR3 region: CASSPSVGPTDTQYF. In DNA, the CDR3 is TGCGCCAGCAGCCCTTCCGTGGGGCCCACAGATACGCAGTATTTT.

This clone has a single count. The chain is built from TRBV29-1 and TRBJ2-7; D is uncertain. Germline V lookup: CDR1 SQVTM, CDR2 ANQGSEA. CDR3 length equals 13 residues. V lost 0 bases and J lost 3, with 9 bases in between. The DNA for the CDR3 is TGCAGCGTTGAAGATAAAGGAAGCTACGAGCAGTACTTC. Amino acids: CSVEDKGSYEQYF.

There are a few counts of this clone. The chain joins TRBV9 to TRBJ2-3; possible D gene TRBD2, 6 bases. CDR1 SGDLS and CDR2 YYNGEE come from the germline V gene. Deletions cut 0 bases from V and 6 bases from J, with 17 bases between. The CDR3 has 16 residues. CDR3 protein: CASSVVEAGLVDTQYF. Here the CDR3 DNA reads TGTGCCAGCAGCGTAGTGGAAGCGGGTCTCGTGGATACGCAGTATTTT.

This sequence joins TRBV6-5 and TRBJ2-1, with 11 positions matching TRBD1. CDR1 and CDR2 from the germline V gene are MNHEY and SVGAGI. V was clipped by 6 bases and J by 13 bases; unmatched bases: 8. This CDR3 has 13 residues. CDR3 protein: CASRDGTGGAQFF. For the CDR3, the DNA is TGTGCCAGCAGGGACGGGACAGGGGGAGCTCAGTTCTTC.

The chain recombines TRBV4-3 with TRBJ1-2; D is unclear. The V end was cut by 0 bases, the J end by 4 bases, with 12 bases between. Germline CDR1 and CDR2: LGHNA and YSLEER. CDR3 length: 15 amino acids. The CDR3 protein is CASSQDWQSLYGYTF. The CDR3 DNA follows: TGCGCCAGCAGCCAAGACTGGCAGAGCCTCTATGGCTACACCTTC.

The CDR3 DNA reads TGTGCCAGCAGCCAAGAGCTAGCGGGGAGACGCCAGTATTTT. Translating gives CASSQELAGRRQYF. J is TRBJ2-3 and V is TRBV4-2; TRBD2 matches 9 bases. The germline CDR1 and CDR2 sequences are LGHNA and YNFKEQ. V gave up 0 bases and J gave up 12 bases; unmatched junction bases: 7. The CDR3 is 14 amino acids.

This sequence joins TRBV6-1 and TRBJ1-1, with a tentative D call TRBD1 (6 bases). With 3 bases removed from V and 4 bases from J, the gap between germline ends came to 12 bases. Germline CDR1 is MNHNS and CDR2 is SASEGT. The CDR3 runs to 14 residues. The CDR3 region has the DNA TGTGCCAGCAGTGAGTGGGGGGCAGGCACTGAAGCTTTCTTT. This gives the protein CASSEWGAGTEAFF.

This chain connects TRBV11-2 to TRBJ1-1; a possible D gene is TRBD1 (5 bases). Germline CDR1 and CDR2: SGHAT and FQNNGV. The germline V and J ends were trimmed by 5 bases and 6 bases, with 7 bases remaining between them. The CDR3 totals 11 residues. The CDR3 nucleotides are TGTGCCAGCAGCAGGGGCCCTGAAGCTTTCTTT. Residues: CASSRGPEAFF. Full variable domain (remainder filled in from reference TRBV11-2 and TRBJ1-1): EAGVAQSPRYKIIEKRQSVAFWCNPISGHATLYWYQQILGQGPKLLIQFQNNGVVDDSQLPKDRFSAERLKGVDSTLKIQPAKLEDSAVYLCASSRGPEAFFGQGTRLTVV.

CDR3 bases: TGTGCCAGCAGCCAGCCCGGGACTACCTACGGGGAGCTGTTTTTT. Its protein is CASSQPGTTYGELFF. J is TRBJ2-2 and V is TRBV4-2; 7 bases are a match to TRBD2. Germline CDR1 and CDR2: LGHNA and YNFKEQ. The CDR3 covers 15 residues. V lost 3 bases to trimming and J lost 7 bases; unmatched junction nucleotides: 8.

V usage is TRBV7-2 and J usage is TRBJ2-1; possibly TRBD2 for D (6 bases). The CDR3 extends over 13 amino acids. Trimming pared 5 bases from V and 11 bases from J, leaving 16 bases between. Germline loops: CDR1 SGHTA, CDR2 FQGNSA. In DNA, the CDR3 is TGTGCCAGCAGCCCACGACCGGGACTGAAGCAGTTCTTC. Translating gives CASSPRPGLKQFF.

The chain uses TRBV7-9 and TRBJ2-2; D call uncertain. Germline lookup yields CDR1 SEHNR and CDR2 FQNEAQ (reference sequence). CDR3 size: 14 residues. V lost 3 bases and J 5 bases, leaving 10 bases between the germline ends. The CDR3 coding sequence is TGTGCCAGCAGCTTGTTCACCGGGACCGGGGAGCTGTTTTTT. Encoded protein: CASSLFTGTGELFF.

V gene TRBV29-1 combines with J gene TRBJ1-3; D is possibly TRBD1 (5 bases). The V end was cut by 7 bases, the J end by 0 bases, with 13 bases between. The CDR3 totals 14 residues. Germline V gene sequence: CDR1 SQVTM, CDR2 ANQGSEA. The CDR3: CSARDGYSGNTIYF. CDR3 nucleotide sequence: TGCAGCGCCCGGGACGGTTACTCTGGAAACACCATATATTTT.

This clone was detected once. V is TRBV5-5 and J is TRBJ2-2, with D perhaps matching TRBD1 (5 bases). The germline V gene has CDR1 SGHKS and CDR2 YYEKEE (reference sequence). The CDR3 loop spans 14 amino acids. V was clipped by 5 bases and J by 5 bases, with 13 bases between them. The CDR3 DNA is TGTGCCAGCAGTTGGGGCTTGGGGACCGGGGAGCTGTTTTTT. Its translation: CASSWGLGTGELFF. Full variable domain (rest looked up from reference TRBV5-5 and TRBJ2-2): DAGVTQSPTHLIKTRGQQVTLRCSPISGHKSVSWYQQVLGQGPQFIFQYYEKEERGRGNFPDRFSARQFPNYSSELNVNALLLGDSALYLCASSWGLGTGELFFGEGSRLTVL.

The chain recombines TRBV5-6 with TRBJ2-2, with 9 bases aligning to TRBD2. V shed 0 bases and J 2 bases; nucleotides not matched to a gene: 8. From germline, CDR1 is SGHDT and CDR2 YYEEEE. This CDR3 has 18 amino acids. The CDR3 sequence: CASSLGLAGPFNTGELFF. CDR3 DNA: TGTGCCAGCAGCTTGGGCCTAGCGGGGCCGTTCAACACCGGGGAGCTGTTTTTT. The whole variable domain, remainder taken from reference TRBV5-6 and TRBJ2-2, is DAGVTQSPTHLIKTRGQQVTLRCSPKSGHDTVSWYQQALGQGPQFIFQYYEEEERQRGNFPDRFSGHQFPNYSSELNVNALLLGDSALYLCASSLGLAGPFNTGELFFGEGSRLTVL.

This clone was seen once. The chain employs TRBV7-3 and TRBJ2-7; D uncertain. Germline V gene sequence: CDR1 SGHTA, CDR2 FQGTGA. The CDR3 length is 13 residues. V lost 5 bases and J lost 7, with 15 bases in between. As DNA, the CDR3 is TGTGCCAGCAGCGTAGGGCCGTACTATGAGCAGTACTTC. Amino acid sequence: CASSVGPYYEQYF. The full variable domain, its missing parts supplied by reference TRBV7-3 and TRBJ2-7, is GAGVSQTPSNKVTEKGKYVELRCDPISGHTALYWYRQSLGQGPEFLIYFQGTGAADDSGLPNDRFFAVRPEGSVSTLKIQRTERGDSAVYLCASSVGPYYEQYFGPGTRLTVT.

This clone was recorded once. The chain employs TRBV2 and TRBJ1-2; D not resolved. The CDR3 contains 12 residues. Deletions cut 3 bases from V and 6 bases from J, with 8 bases between. CDR1 SNHLY and CDR2 FYNNEI come from the germline V gene. The CDR3 reads CASSERWDGYTF. The CDR3 region has the DNA TGTGCCAGCAGTGAGAGGTGGGATGGCTACACCTTC.

J is TRBJ2-7 and V is TRBV27, with unresolved D. V shed 5 bases and J shed 2 bases, with 10 bases lying between them. Germline-derived CDR1 and CDR2 are MNHEY and SMNVEV (reference sequence). The CDR3 length is 13 residues. The CDR3 DNA reads TGTGCCAGCAGTCCTGGTAGGGCCTACGAGCAGTACTTC. Its translation: CASSPGRAYEQYF.

V usage is TRBV7-9 and J usage is TRBJ2-7; 15 bases match TRBD2. Looked up from germline, CDR1 is SEHNR and CDR2 is FQNEAQ (reference sequence). V lost 4 bases, J lost 7 bases, and 2 bases stayed unmatched. CDR3 length: 14 amino acids. CDR3 DNA sequence: TGTGCCAGCAGCTCCGGGACTAGCGGGAGGGAGCAGTACTTC. Translation gives CASSSGTSGREQYF.

To note about this clone: Other DNA sequences in this sample translate to the same CDR3. This rearrangement joins TRBV6-5 to TRBJ1-2; 8 nucleotides match TRBD1. The CDR3 contains 13 residues. Germline-derived CDR1 and CDR2 are MNHEY and SVGAGI. The junction had 7 bases not matched to a gene; V was cut back by 6 bases and J by 7 bases. This CDR3 reads CASSNGQGIGYTF. CDR3 bases: TGTGCCAGCAGCAACGGACAGGGCATTGGCTACACCTTC.

The chain is built from TRBV5-4 and TRBJ2-3; D gene ambiguous. CDR1 and CDR2 (germline): SGHNT, YYREEE (reference sequence). Trimming shortened V by 0 bases and J by 2 bases, and 7 bases separated the two germline ends. The length of the CDR3 is 14 residues. CDR3 DNA: TGTGCCAGCAGCTTGGGGGCGGACACAGATACGCAGTATTTT. It yields the protein CASSLGADTDTQYF.

CDR3 in amino acids: CASSYSVGGALETQYF. The CDR3 DNA follows: TGTGCCAGCAGTTACTCGGTCGGAGGGGCGCTAGAGACCCAGTACTTC. The chain combines TRBV6-5 with TRBJ2-5; tentatively, D is TRBD2 (6 bases). From germline, CDR1 is MNHEY and CDR2 SVGAGI. The CDR3 length is 16 residues. Trimming pared 0 bases from V and 4 bases from J, leaving 15 bases between.

This chain joins TRBV5-4 and TRBJ1-3; tentatively, D is TRBD1 (6 bases). Germline V lookup: CDR1 SGHNT, CDR2 YYREEE (reference sequence). CDR3 length: 13 amino acids. V was pared by 3 bases and J by 4 bases, with 8 bases between. In DNA form, the CDR3 reads TGTGCCAGCAGCTCCACAGGGGGAAACACCATATATTTT. It specifies CASSSTGGNTIYF.

This rearrangement joins TRBV27 to TRBJ2-1, with D hard to call. Looked up from germline, CDR1 is MNHEY and CDR2 is SMNVEV (reference sequence). The CDR3 extends over 13 amino acids. V was trimmed by 6 bases and J by 0 bases, leaving 6 bases between them. The CDR3 loop reads CASSRSSYNEQFF. Here the CDR3 DNA reads TGTGCCAGCAGCAGAAGCTCCTACAATGAGCAGTTCTTC.